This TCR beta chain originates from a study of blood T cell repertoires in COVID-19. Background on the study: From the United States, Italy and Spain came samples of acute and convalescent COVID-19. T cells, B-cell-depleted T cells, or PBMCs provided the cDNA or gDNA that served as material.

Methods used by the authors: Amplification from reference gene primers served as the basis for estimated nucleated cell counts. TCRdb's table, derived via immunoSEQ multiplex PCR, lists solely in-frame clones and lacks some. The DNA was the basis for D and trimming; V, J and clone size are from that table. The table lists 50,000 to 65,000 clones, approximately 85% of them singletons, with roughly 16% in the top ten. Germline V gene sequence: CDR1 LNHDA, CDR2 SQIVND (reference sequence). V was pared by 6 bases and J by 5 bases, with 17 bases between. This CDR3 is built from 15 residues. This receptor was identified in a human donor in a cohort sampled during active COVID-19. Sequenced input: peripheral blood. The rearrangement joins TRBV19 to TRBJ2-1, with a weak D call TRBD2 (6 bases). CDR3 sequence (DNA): TGTGCCAGTAGAGTCCAGGGACTGCTTAACAATGAGCAGTTCTTC. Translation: CASRVQGLLNNEQFF.